Listed below are T cell receptor beta chains from one sample, sequenced in a study of human T cells and chemical hapten exposure. TCRdb passed the RACE reads through MiXCR, listing each CDR3 protein once. Of 360,000 or so distinct CDR3 sequences listed, more than 5% are singletons. Sequenced material: whole blood, taken in connection with sensitization to the hapten diphenylcyclopropenone (DPC). All receptors come from a young woman with alopecia areata. Some clones in this sample may be carry-over from other donors' samples. The CDR3 runs from the conserved cysteine through the conserved F or W. A D gene is named only where the DNA matches it firmly. Part of the rows lack a size; the others show once, few, many or a class for expanded clones.

v_gene,d_gene,j_gene,abundance,CDR3aa,CDR3nt
TRBV7-3,TRBD1,TRBJ1-1,many,CASSLEGAVTEAFF,TGTGCCAGCAGCTTAGAGGGGGCAGTCACTGAAGCTTTCTTT
TRBV29-1,NA,TRBJ2-1,many,CSVEEFSYNEQFF,TGCAGCGTTGAAGAGTTCTCCTACAATGAGCAGTTCTTC
TRBV4-1,TRBD1,TRBJ1-4,many,CASRDRGGEKLFF,TGCGCCAGCAGGGACAGGGGAGGTGAAAAACTGTTTTTT
TRBV3-1,TRBD1,TRBJ1-4,many,CASSDRGNDEKLFF,TGTGCCAGCAGCGACAGGGGGAATGATGAAAAACTGTTTTTT
TRBV6-1,NA,TRBJ1-1,many,CASTAGPQTEAFF,TGTGCCAGCACCGCCGGGCCCCAAACTGAAGCTTTCTTT
TRBV4-2,TRBD1,TRBJ1-4,many,CASSQVTGQNEKLFF,TGTGCCAGCAGCCAGGTTACGGGACAGAATGAAAAACTGTTTTTT
TRBV4-3,NA,TRBJ2-7,NA,CASSQDKRHTEQYF,TGCGCCAGCAGCCAAGATAAAAGGCATACCGAGCAGTACTTC
TRBV6-2/TRBV6-3,NA,TRBJ2-1,NA,CASSSDRLGSKQFF,TGTGCCAGCAGTTCGGACCGCCTGGGGAGTAAGCAGTTCTTC
TRBV20-1,NA,TRBJ1-5,many,CSASRFSNQPQHF,TGCAGTGCTAGCAGGTTTAGCAATCAGCCCCAGCATTTT
TRBV29-1,NA,TRBJ1-1,NA,CSVQERLNTEAFF,TGCAGCGTTCAAGAGAGACTGAACACTGAAGCTTTCTTT
TRBV6-1,NA,TRBJ1-5,few,CASSERQGWDQPQHF,TGTGCCAGCAGTGAAAGGCAGGGATGGGATCAGCCCCAGCATTTT
TRBV4-2,TRBD1,TRBJ1-5,few,CASSQVNRGDWSNQPQHF,TGTGCCAGCAGCCAAGTGAACAGGGGCGATTGGAGCAATCAGCCCCAGCATTTT
TRBV6-1,NA,TRBJ2-7,NA,CASSEYRAYEQYF,TGTGCCAGCAGTGAGTACCGCGCCTACGAGCAGTACTTC
TRBV7-9,TRBD1,TRBJ1-4,many,CASSPDRGMEKLFF,TGTGCCAGCAGCCCGGACAGGGGGATGGAAAAACTGTTTTTT
TRBV28,NA,TRBJ1-2,many,CASKTGGNYGYTF,TGTGCCAGCAAGACGGGGGGGAACTATGGCTACACCTTC
TRBV11-2,NA,TRBJ2-1,many,CASSLEPSSYNEQFF,TGTGCCAGCAGCTTAGAACCGAGCTCCTACAATGAGCAGTTCTTC
TRBV5-1,TRBD1,TRBJ2-5,NA,CASHRGRAQETQYF,TGCGCCAGCCACAGGGGAAGGGCCCAAGAGACCCAGTACTTC
TRBV5-6,NA,TRBJ2-7,few,CASSRYDEQYF,TGTGCCAGCAGCCGGTACGACGAGCAGTACTTC
TRBV7-3,NA,TRBJ2-1,NA,CASSPDNNEQFF,TGTGCCAGCAGCCCAGATAACAATGAGCAGTTCTTC
TRBV12-3/TRBV12-4,NA,TRBJ1-6,NA,CASSFSGSSPLHF,TGTGCCAGCAGTTTCAGTGGGAGTTCACCCCTCCACTTT
TRBV6-1,NA,TRBJ1-5,many,CASSEAEYQPQHF,TGTGCCAGCAGTGAAGCGGAATATCAGCCCCAGCATTTT
TRBV12-3/TRBV12-4,TRBD1,TRBJ1-2,many,CASSPETGGRSGYTF,TGTGCCAGCAGCCCTGAGACAGGGGGACGGAGTGGCTACACCTTC
TRBV2,TRBD1,TRBJ1-2,many,CASSEGQGVWYGYTF,TGTGCCAGCAGTGAGGGACAGGGGGTTTGGTATGGCTACACCTTC
TRBV3-1,TRBD1,TRBJ2-1,NA,CASSQATTQGAMFF,TGTGCCAGCAGCCAAGCTACCACGCAGGGGGCCATGTTCTTC
TRBV5-6,NA,TRBJ1-5,few,CASSSSPGEPQHF,TGTGCCAGCAGCTCCAGCCCGGGGGAGCCCCAGCATTTT
TRBV6-2/TRBV6-3,NA,TRBJ2-7,NA,CASRKNTYEQYF,TGTGCCAGCAGAAAGAATACCTACGAGCAGTACTTC
TRBV12-3/TRBV12-4,NA,TRBJ1-4,many,CASSQGTSTTNEKLFF,TGTGCCAGCAGTCAGGGGACATCAACAACTAATGAAAAACTGTTTTTT
TRBV28,NA,TRBJ2-3,many,CASSSSDTQYF,TGTGCCAGCAGCTCTTCCGATACGCAGTATTTT
TRBV3-1,NA,TRBJ2-7,NA,CASSQLGTYEQYF,TGTGCCAGCAGCCAGCTAGGGACTTACGAGCAGTACTTC
TRBV29-1,NA,TRBJ1-2,few,CSVEDPRGNGYTF,TGCAGCGTTGAAGATCCACGGGGAAACGGCTACACCTTC
TRBV18,NA,TRBJ1-5,NA,CASSPANPNQPQHF,TGTGCCAGCTCACCAGCGAACCCTAATCAGCCCCAGCATTTT
TRBV2,TRBD2,TRBJ2-1,few,CASIGTSGGNEQFF,TGTGCCAGTATCGGGACTAGCGGGGGGAATGAGCAGTTCTTC
TRBV6-5,NA,TRBJ2-3,NA,CASSRGTALGFDTQYF,TGTGCCAGCAGCCGCGGGACAGCGCTTGGGTTTGATACGCAGTATTTT
TRBV25-1,TRBD1,TRBJ2-5,few,CASSEGQGQWTQYF,TGTGCCAGCAGTGAGGGACAGGGACAGTGGACCCAGTACTTC
TRBV7-9,NA,TRBJ1-1,few,CASGEEGWNEAFF,TGTGCCAGCGGGGAGGAGGGGTGGAATGAAGCTTTCTTT
TRBV18,NA,TRBJ1-5,few,CASSPATGTQHF,TGTGCCAGCTCACCTGCCACAGGGACCCAGCATTTT
TRBV10-3,TRBD1,TRBJ1-2,few,CAIVGTGVPGYTF,TGTGCCATCGTCGGGACAGGGGTGCCTGGCTACACCTTC
TRBV6-5,NA,TRBJ1-6,many,CASRRGGLSSPLHF,TGTGCCAGCAGGCGGGGGGGGCTTTCTTCACCCCTCCACTTT
TRBV4-1,TRBD1,TRBJ1-2,few,CASSQGTGYDGYTF,TGCGCCAGCAGCCAGGGGACAGGGTACGATGGCTACACCTTC
TRBV12-3/TRBV12-4,NA,TRBJ1-1,few,CASSLSRPGQNTEAFF,TGTGCCAGCAGTCTAAGCCGTCCCGGCCAAAACACTGAAGCTTTCTTT
TRBV12-3/TRBV12-4,TRBD2,TRBJ2-1,NA,CASSLRLAGDNEQFF,TGTGCCAGCAGTTTACGACTAGCAGGTGACAATGAGCAGTTCTTC
TRBV6-1,TRBD1,TRBJ2-3,few,CASSRQGLADTQYF,TGTGCCAGCAGCCGACAGGGGCTGGCAGATACGCAGTATTTT
TRBV28,NA,TRBJ1-6,few,CASRYRLNSPLHF,TGTGCCAGCAGATACAGGCTGAATTCACCCCTCCACTTT
TRBV6-2/TRBV6-3,NA,TRBJ2-3,many,CASSSNSRKTDTQYF,TGTGCCAGCAGTTCTAACAGTCGGAAGACAGATACGCAGTATTTT
TRBV7-2,TRBD1,TRBJ2-3,few,CASSLAYRQGSTDTQYF,TGTGCCAGCAGCTTAGCATACAGACAGGGTAGCACAGATACGCAGTATTTT
TRBV3-1,NA,TRBJ1-2,few,CASSLQRGHGYTF,TGTGCCAGCAGCCTTCAGAGGGGCCATGGCTACACCTTC
TRBV27,TRBD1,TRBJ1-5,many,CASSPEGTGGLGNQPQHF,TGTGCCAGCAGTCCCGAAGGGACAGGGGGCTTGGGAAATCAGCCCCAGCATTTT
TRBV6-5,TRBD1,TRBJ1-1,many,CASSYAGTGNTEAFF,TGTGCCAGCAGTTACGCTGGGACAGGGAACACTGAAGCTTTCTTT
TRBV20-1,NA,TRBJ2-3,NA,CSAREAGSSTDTQYF,TGCAGTGCTAGAGAGGCGGGGTCTAGCACAGATACGCAGTATTTT
TRBV28,NA,TRBJ1-2,many,CASKEELTGNYGYTF,TGTGCCAGCAAGGAGGAGCTAACCGGAAACTATGGCTACACCTTC
TRBV2,NA,TRBJ2-7,NA,CASSEDGTPEQYF,TGTGCCAGCAGTGAAGACGGGACCCCCGAGCAGTACTTC
TRBV7-2,TRBD2,TRBJ2-3,NA,CASSSQVASGRDTQYF,TGTGCCAGCAGCTCCCAGGTGGCTAGCGGGCGAGATACGCAGTATTTT
TRBV4-2,NA,TRBJ1-3,few,CASSKAGTAGNTIYF,TGTGCCAGCAGCAAAGCCGGGACCGCGGGAAACACCATATATTTT